These T cell receptor beta chains were read from a single sample in a study of response to subunit inactivated influenza vaccine. TCRdb recomputed calls from the RT-PCR reads with MiXCR, one row per CDR3 protein. The sample shows about 530,000 distinct CDR3 sequences, approximately 12% of them seen only once. The sequencing here drew on PBMCs from blood, taken 35 to 45 days after vaccination. All receptors come from a man aged 50-59 years who received an inactivated influenza vaccine. Both conserved end residues are part of each CDR3. Fields, in order: CDR3 DNA, CDR3 protein, clone size, J gene, V gene, D gene. The D gene is left open where the match is weak. Part of the rows lack a size; the others show once, few, many or a class for expanded clones.

TGTGCCAGCAGCGAAGGACAGGGGCGCCGGGAGACCCAGTACTTC,CASSEGQGRRETQYF,.,TRBJ2-5,TRBV11-2,TRBD1
TGTGCCAGCAGCTTAGTTCGGACAGGGGGCCACGAGCAGTACTTC,CASSLVRTGGHEQYF,few,TRBJ2-7,TRBV11-2,TRBD1
TGTGCCAGCAGTTCCTTCATGGTAGCGGGAGCTAACGAGCAGTACTTC,CASSSFMVAGANEQYF,many,TRBJ2-7,TRBV28,TRBD2
TGTGCCAGCAGCTTAGTGGAGGGAAGATGGACTGAAGCTTTCTTT,CASSLVEGRWTEAFF,.,TRBJ1-1,TRBV13,.
TGTGCCAGCAGTTATAGTAGGCAGTCCTACAATGAGCAGTTCTTC,CASSYSRQSYNEQFF,.,TRBJ2-1,TRBV6-2/TRBV6-3,.
TGTGCCATCAGTGAGCGGAGTAGCGGGAGGGCCACAGATACGCAGTATTTT,CAISERSSGRATDTQYF,few,TRBJ2-3,TRBV10-3,TRBD2
TGCAGTGCCAAACTTCCGGGGAGCTATGGCTACACCTTC,CSAKLPGSYGYTF,few,TRBJ1-2,TRBV20-1,.
TGTGCCAGCAGTCTATATTGGCGGGGATACAGACCCTACGAGCAGTACTTC,CASSLYWRGYRPYEQYF,few,TRBJ2-7,TRBV27,.
TGTGCCAGCAGTTACGTGGCGGGAGGGAGGACAGATACGCAGTATTTT,CASSYVAGGRTDTQYF,.,TRBJ2-3,TRBV6-2/TRBV6-3,TRBD2
TGTGCCAGCAGCTTAGTTCGGGGGGCCGGGGAGACCCAGTACTTC,CASSLVRGAGETQYF,.,TRBJ2-5,TRBV11-2,.
TGCAGTGCTAGAGATGGAAAGGGTACGGAAAAACTGTTTTTT,CSARDGKGTEKLFF,.,TRBJ1-4,TRBV20-1,.
TGCGCCAGCAGCCCCTCAGGGCCCGGGGAGCTGTTTTTT,CASSPSGPGELFF,.,TRBJ2-2,TRBV5-1,.
TGCAGTGCTCCCCCCGGGACAGGGGGACGGGGTACGCAGTATTTT,CSAPPGTGGRGTQYF,.,TRBJ2-3,TRBV20-1,TRBD1
TGTGCCATCAGAGCGGACGGTGGGAACACTGAAGCTTACTTT,CAIRADGGNTEAYF,.,TRBJ1-1,TRBV10-3,.
TGCAGTGCTAGGCGTACCGGGGGCTCCTCATTACGAGCGGGGGAGCAGTACTTC,CSARRTGGSSLRAGEQYF,.,TRBJ2-7,TRBV20-1,.
TGTGCCAGCAAAAACGACACAGGTACCTACGAGCAGTACTTC,CASKNDTGTYEQYF,many,TRBJ2-7,TRBV27,.
TGTGCCAGCAGCTTAGCGTGGAGTCCAGAGCAGTACTTC,CASSLAWSPEQYF,.,TRBJ2-7,TRBV7-2,.
TGCGCCAGCAGCCTACGGACAGGGTCGAGCACCGGGGAGCTGTTTTTT,CASSLRTGSSTGELFF,few,TRBJ2-2,TRBV5-1,TRBD1
TGTGCCTGGAGTGGGGGGACGCACTCTGGGGCCAACGTCCTGACTTTC,CAWSGGTHSGANVLTF,.,TRBJ2-6,TRBV30,.
TGTGCCAGCAGCGAACTAGGGACAGACGTCACCGGGGAGCTGTTTTTT,CASSELGTDVTGELFF,many,TRBJ2-2,TRBV13,TRBD1
TGTGCCAGCAGGGCTAGCGGAGGACGGACCGGGGAGCTGTTTTTT,CASRASGGRTGELFF,few,TRBJ2-2,TRBV6-1,TRBD2
TGCGCCAGCAGCCAAGTTAGCGGAATAGGGTCAGATACGCAGTATTTT,CASSQVSGIGSDTQYF,.,TRBJ2-3,TRBV4-3,.
TGTGCCAGCAAAATCAGGGGACACAATCAGCCCCAGCATTTT,CASKIRGHNQPQHF,many,TRBJ1-5,TRBV12-3/TRBV12-4,.
TGCAGTGCTAGAGGGGTAAGGGGGCGCACAGATACGCAGTATTTT,CSARGVRGRTDTQYF,.,TRBJ2-3,TRBV20-1,TRBD1
TGTGCCAGCAGTTTCTCTCATGGTGGGAGGGGAAGCAATCAGCCCCAGCATTTT,CASSFSHGGRGSNQPQHF,few,TRBJ1-5,TRBV12-3/TRBV12-4,.
TGTGCCAGCAGTGGACAGCCGTGGGGCAATCAGCCCCAGCATTTT,CASSGQPWGNQPQHF,.,TRBJ1-5,TRBV7-8,.
TGCAGCGTTGCAAGAGGAACAGCGGGAGAGACCCAGTACTTC,CSVARGTAGETQYF,few,TRBJ2-5,TRBV29-1,.
TGCAGCGTTGAATCACGGTTGGGAAACACCATATATTTT,CSVESRLGNTIYF,many,TRBJ1-3,TRBV29-1,.
TGCGCCAGCAGCCCCTGGCTAGCGGGGGGGCCGGATCGATTGGATACGCAGTATTTT,CASSPWLAGGPDRLDTQYF,few,TRBJ2-3,TRBV4-3,TRBD2
TGTGCCAGCAGCTTAGCCGGAGGGGGCGCCGGTCAGCCCCAGCATTTT,CASSLAGGGAGQPQHF,.,TRBJ1-5,TRBV7-2,TRBD1
TGTGCCAGCAGTCCCACCGCCGGGACAAGCGAGCAGTTCTTC,CASSPTAGTSEQFF,.,TRBJ2-1,TRBV6-2/TRBV6-3,.
TGCAGTGCTAGAAACAGGGCAACTAATGAAAAACTGTTTTTT,CSARNRATNEKLFF,many,TRBJ1-4,TRBV20-1,.
TGTGCCAGCAGTTACTCAGTCTCTACTACCTCCTACGAGCAGTACTTC,CASSYSVSTTSYEQYF,.,TRBJ2-7,TRBV6-5,.
TGTGCCAGCAGTCCCCGAACGAGCAATGAGCAGTTCTTC,CASSPRTSNEQFF,.,TRBJ2-1,TRBV12-3/TRBV12-4,.
TGTGCCAGCAGCTTTATTGGGTCCAATTCACCCCTCCACTTT,CASSFIGSNSPLHF,few,TRBJ1-6,TRBV7-2,.
TGTGCCAGCAGACCGACAGGGGCGAACACTGAAGCTTTCTTT,CASRPTGANTEAFF,many,TRBJ1-1,TRBV6-2/TRBV6-3,TRBD1
TGCAGTGCTATCCTCCCCATCGACGAGCAGTACTTC,CSAILPIDEQYF,.,TRBJ2-7,TRBV20-1,.
TGCGCCAGCAAAGAATCCGATCTGCAGCAGTACTTC,CASKESDLQQYF,many,TRBJ2-7,TRBV5-1,.
TGTGCCAGCAGTTCGGACAGCCGGCCTGAAGCTTTCTTT,CASSSDSRPEAFF,few,TRBJ1-1,TRBV12-3/TRBV12-4,.
TGTGCCAGCAGCTACGGGACAGGGTCCAATGAGCAGTTCTTC,CASSYGTGSNEQFF,few,TRBJ2-1,TRBV7-3,TRBD1
TGCAGTGCTAGACCTCCGAGGAGGGGACAGGGTGAGCAGTACTTC,CSARPPRRGQGEQYF,few,TRBJ2-7,TRBV20-1,TRBD1
TGCAGTGCTAGATCGAAGGCGGCGTACTACAATGAGCAGTTCTTC,CSARSKAAYYNEQFF,.,TRBJ2-1,TRBV20-1,.